Below are 10 T cell receptor beta chains sequenced from a single sample in a study of blood T cell repertoires in COVID-19. Data came from immunoSEQ multiplex PCR; TCRdb stores just in-frame clones and leaves some out. Of around 17,000 clones in the sample, over 70% were seen once. The sequencing input was peripheral blood. The source is an older woman with active COVID-19.

This chain joins TRBV9 and TRBJ2-2, with 11 bases aligning to TRBD2. CDR3 length: 18 amino acids. CDR1 and CDR2 from the germline V gene are SGDLS and YYNGEE. V trimming: 0 bases; J trimming: 4 bases; junction bases outside the gene matches: 8. The CDR3 reads CASSVDGSGRASTGELFF. CDR3 in DNA: TGTGCCAGCAGCGTAGATGGTAGCGGGAGGGCGAGCACCGGGGAGCTGTTTTTT.

The V call is TRBV29-1, the J call TRBJ1-5; 7 bases map to TRBD1. The germline CDR1 and CDR2 sequences are SQVTM and ANQGSEA. CDR3 length equals 13 residues. J gave up 5 bases and V 7 bases, and 8 bases lay outside the gene matches. CDR3 amino acids: CSARDSRDQPQHF. The CDR3 DNA sequence: TGCAGCGCTCGGGACAGCCGAGATCAGCCCCAGCATTTT.

The rearrangement links TRBV20-1 to TRBJ1-1; tentative D call: TRBD1 (6 bases). The CDR3 runs 11 residues. CDR1 and CDR2 (germline): DFQATT, SNEGSKA (reference sequence). V lost 3 bases and J lost 10, with 12 bases in between. CDR3 loop: CSASQGHGAFF. CDR3 nucleotide sequence: TGCAGTGCTAGTCAGGGACACGGAGCTTTCTTT.

The chain has TRBV27 and TRBJ1-3; TRBD1 is a possible D gene (5 bases). Germline V lookup: CDR1 MNHEY, CDR2 SMNVEV (reference sequence). This CDR3 contains 14 residues. The germline V and J ends were trimmed by 2 bases and 4 bases, with 9 bases remaining between them. CDR3 sequence (DNA): TGTGCCAGCAGTTTAGCAGGGTTAGGAAACACCATATATTTT. This codes for CASSLAGLGNTIYF.

The rearrangement uses TRBV7-3 and TRBJ2-1, with no clear D. V was pared by 1 base and J by 5 bases, with 9 bases between. The CDR3 contains 14 residues. Germline values: CDR1 SGHTA, CDR2 FQGTGA. The CDR3 sequence: CASSLSGPNNEQFF. The CDR3 region has the DNA TGTGCCAGCAGCTTAAGCGGTCCTAACAATGAGCAGTTCTTC. Based on the CDR3 plus reference TRBV7-3 and TRBJ2-1, the full variable domain is GAGVSQTPSNKVTEKGKYVELRCDPISGHTALYWYRQSLGQGPEFLIYFQGTGAADDSGLPNDRFFAVRPEGSVSTLKIQRTERGDSAVYLCASSLSGPNNEQFFGPGTRLTVL.

This chain connects TRBV18 to TRBJ2-7, with D maybe TRBD2 (7 bases). V lost 6 bases and J 0 bases, leaving 21 bases between the germline ends. The germline gives CDR1 KGHSH, CDR2 LQKENI. This CDR3 has 17 residues. The CDR3: CASSTKGGGPFSYEQYF. The CDR3 nucleotides read TGTGCCAGCTCGACGAAGGGGGGGGGTCCCTTCTCCTACGAGCAGTACTTC. The whole variable domain, filled in from reference TRBV18 and TRBJ2-7, reads NAGVMQNPRHLVRRRGQEARLRCSPMKGHSHVYWYRQLPEEGLKFMVYLQKENIIDESGMPKERFSAEFPKEGPSILRIQQVVRGDSAAYFCASSTKGGGPFSYEQYFGPGTRLTVT.

CDR3 DNA sequence: TGTGCCAGCAGTCCCGGGGGGGAAAAACTGTTTTTT. As protein: CASSPGGEKLFF. J is TRBJ1-4 and V is TRBV27; tentatively, D is TRBD1 (5 bases). The CDR3 is 12 residues long. Trimming removed 5 bases at V and 8 bases at J, with 9 bases between. From germline, CDR1 is MNHEY and CDR2 SMNVEV (reference sequence). The full variable domain, in which reference TRBV27 and TRBJ1-4 provide the parts outside the CDR3, is EAQVTQNPRYLITVTGKKLTVTCSQNMNHEYMSWYRQDPGLGLRQIYYSMNVEVTDKGDVPEGYKVSRKEKRNFPLILESPSPNQTSLYFCASSPGGEKLFFGSGTQLSVL.

V is TRBV6-7 and J is TRBJ2-7; D is perhaps TRBD1 (5 bases). TRBV6-7 is recorded as an ORF, its role being uncertain. CDR3 length: 13 residues. The V gene lost 2 bases and the J gene lost 6 bases, with 11 bases spanning the gap. CDR3 region: CASSYKQVGEQYF. The CDR3 coding sequence is TGTGCCAGCAGTTACAAACAGGTGGGCGAGCAGTACTTC.

V and J are TRBV9 and TRBJ2-1; TRBD2 matches 9 bases. The CDR3 loop spans 16 amino acids. V was pared by 0 bases and J by 6 bases, with 7 bases of the junction left unmatched. Germline V gene lookup returns CDR1 SGDLS and CDR2 YYNGEE. The CDR3 sequence: CASSVGLTSGSNEQFF. The CDR3 nucleotides read TGTGCCAGCAGCGTAGGGTTGACTAGCGGTTCCAATGAGCAGTTCTTC.

The CDR3 is CASRSLAGVGETQYF. CDR3 coding DNA: TGTGCCAGCAGGTCCCTAGCGGGAGTAGGGGAGACCCAGTACTTC. This rearrangement joins TRBV27 to TRBJ2-5, with 10 bases lining up with TRBD2. J was trimmed by 5 bases and V by 6 bases; bases with no gene match: 9. The CDR3 length is 15 residues. CDR1 is MNHEY and CDR2 is SMNVEV in the germline V gene (reference sequence).